This entry concerns a single TCR beta chain. Clones were sequenced by immunoSEQ multiplex PCR, and TCRdb holds only the in-frame ones, with some missing. The sample contains some 190,000 clones, about 88% of which appear only once. These data belong to a study of blood T cell repertoires in COVID-19. CDR3 length: 14 amino acids. Germline V gene data show CDR1 as KGHSH and CDR2 as LQKENI. After removal of 3 bases from V and 3 bases from J, the junction contained 4 bases not matched to a gene. Sequenced input: PBMCs or T cells enriched from blood (not recorded which). The origin of this receptor is a woman aged 40 to 50 in a cohort exposed to, infected with or recovered from COVID-19 (not recorded which). This rearrangement joins TRBV18 to TRBJ2-7, with 8 bases matching TRBD1. The CDR3 reads CASSPRTGYYEQYF. The CDR3 DNA is TGTGCCAGCTCACCCCGGACAGGGTACTACGAGCAGTACTTC.